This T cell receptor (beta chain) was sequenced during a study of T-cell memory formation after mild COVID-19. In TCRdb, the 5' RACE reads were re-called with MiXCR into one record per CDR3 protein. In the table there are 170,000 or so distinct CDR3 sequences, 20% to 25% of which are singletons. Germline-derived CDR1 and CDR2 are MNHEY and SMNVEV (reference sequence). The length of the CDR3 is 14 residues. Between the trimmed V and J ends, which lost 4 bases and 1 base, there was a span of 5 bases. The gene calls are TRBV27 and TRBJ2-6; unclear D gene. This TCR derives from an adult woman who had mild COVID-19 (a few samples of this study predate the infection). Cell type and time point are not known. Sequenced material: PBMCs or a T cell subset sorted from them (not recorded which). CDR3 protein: CASSWGSGANVLTF. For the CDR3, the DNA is TGTGCCAGCAGTTGGGGTTCTGGGGCCAACGTCCTGACTTTC.